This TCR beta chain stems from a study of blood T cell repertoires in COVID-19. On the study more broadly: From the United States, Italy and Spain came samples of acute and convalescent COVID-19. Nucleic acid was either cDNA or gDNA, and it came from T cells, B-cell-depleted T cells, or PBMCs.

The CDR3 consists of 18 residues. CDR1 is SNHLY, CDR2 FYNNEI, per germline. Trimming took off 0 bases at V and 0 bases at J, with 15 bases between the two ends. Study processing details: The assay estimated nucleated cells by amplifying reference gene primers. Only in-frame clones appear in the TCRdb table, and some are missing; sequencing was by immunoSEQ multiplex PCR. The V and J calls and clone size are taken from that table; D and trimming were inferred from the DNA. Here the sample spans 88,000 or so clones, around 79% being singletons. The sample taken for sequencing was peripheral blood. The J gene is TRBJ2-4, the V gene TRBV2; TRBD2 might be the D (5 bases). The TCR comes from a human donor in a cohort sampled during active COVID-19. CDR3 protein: CASSEAPFGVLAKNIQYF. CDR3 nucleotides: TGTGCCAGCAGTGAAGCGCCTTTCGGGGTGCTAGCCAAAAACATTCAGTACTTC.